The clone carrying this T cell receptor (beta chain) was detected ten times or more. Its antigen is as yet unknown. The sample comes from a study of breast tumors, draining lymph nodes, adjacent tissues. Findings and caveats of the study: Luminal-like breast cancer showed significantly greater tumor-nontumor repertoire similarity than basal-like breast cancer did. Data only fit, rather than demonstrated, lymph node origin of most tumor T cells.

This CDR3 is 15 amino acids long. In germline, CDR1 is SGHNT, CDR2 YYREEE (reference sequence). V was cut by 4 bases and J by 4 bases, with 17 bases left in between. MiXCR, run by TCRdb on the multiplex PCR reads, gives a single entry per CDR3 protein. The sample lists more than 100,000 distinct CDR3 sequences; 20% to 25% were seen once. The lymph nodes were axillary draining lymph nodes from breast cancer patients. This receptor was taken from a female donor with breast cancer. Some clones in this sample may be carry-over from other donors' samples. V gene TRBV5-4 combines with J gene TRBJ1-2; D is perhaps TRBD1 (6 bases). Material: axillary lymph node tissue. The CDR3 DNA reads as TGTGCCAGCAGCGTTAACTCCGGGACATTCTATGGCTACACCTTC. This translates into CASSVNSGTFYGYTF.